These 26 T cell receptor beta chains share one sample of origin, sequenced in a study of beta chain features in type 1 diabetes. Whole-study findings and limits: Shortening that was moderate but significant affected the TCRB CDR3s of Type 1 diabetes patients in all four CD4+ subsets.

No antigen has been assigned to these receptors. Sequenced material consisted of expressed TCRB transcripts (all of the isolated RNA was reverse transcribed). Method: immunoSEQ multiplex PCR; TCRdb's copy keeps in-frame clones and lacks some. This table holds about 300,000 clones, 13% found once. Sequencing was carried out using naive CD4+ T cells from blood. These receptors all come from a woman aged 18-35 years with type 1 diabetes.

This clone was counted between two and nine times. The V call is TRBV25-1, the J call TRBJ2-1; 9 nucleotides align to TRBD2. Unmatched junction bases numbered 9, after V lost 1 base and J lost 5 bases. CDR3 length: 17 amino acids. Germline-derived CDR1 and CDR2 are MGHDK and SYGVNS. The CDR3 DNA is TGTGCCAGCAGTGAATCTACCTTAGCGGGAGCGAACAATGAGCAGTTCTTC. Amino acids: CASSESTLAGANNEQFF.

This clone was seen only a few times. V is TRBV7-2 and J is TRBJ2-5; D might be TRBD2 (6 bases). Germline CDR1 reads SGHTA; CDR2 reads FQGNSA. V was pared by 6 bases and J by 5 bases, with 13 bases between. There are 13 residues in the CDR3. CDR3 amino acids: CASREGRWETQYF. The CDR3 DNA reads as TGTGCCAGCAGGGAGGGCAGGTGGGAGACCCAGTACTTC.

This chain connects TRBV6-5 to TRBJ1-1; TRBD1 matches 8 bases. This CDR3 is built from 16 residues. Germline values: CDR1 MNHEY, CDR2 SVGAGI. V was clipped by 2 bases and J by 1 base; unmatched bases: 6. This chain's CDR3 is CASSYGQGSRNTEAFF. As DNA, the CDR3 is TGTGCCAGCAGTTACGGACAGGGAAGTCGGAACACTGAAGCTTTCTTT.

A few counts support this clone. The rearrangement joins TRBV7-9 to TRBJ2-4; a weak D match, TRBD1 (6 bases). There are 16 residues in the CDR3. Germline loops: CDR1 SEHNR, CDR2 FQNEAQ (reference sequence). V lost 7 bases to trimming and J lost 6 bases, with 22 bases between them. The CDR3 sequence: CASTLDLGQWANIQYF. For the CDR3, the DNA is TGTGCCAGCACCTTGGATTTGGGACAATGGGCAAACATTCAGTACTTC. The complete variable domain, with remaining parts taken from reference TRBV7-9 and TRBJ2-4, reads DTGVSQNPRHKITKRGQNVTFRCDPISEHNRLYWYRQTLGQGPEFLTYFQNEAQLEKSRLLSDRFSAERPKGSFSTLEIQRTEQGDSAMYLCASTLDLGQWANIQYFGAGTRLSVL.

This clone was counted only a few times. The rearrangement joins TRBV11-1 to TRBJ2-1; tentative D call: TRBD2 (5 bases). The CDR3 extends over 13 amino acids. CDR1 SGHAT and CDR2 FQDESV come from the germline V gene (reference sequence). With 3 bases removed from V and 8 bases from J, the gap between germline ends came to 11 bases. The CDR3 protein is CASSFRPGDEQFF. CDR3 nucleotide sequence: TGTGCCAGCAGCTTCCGACCCGGGGATGAGCAGTTCTTC. Complete variable domain (other parts from reference TRBV11-1 and TRBJ2-1): EAEVAQSPRYKITEKSQAVAFWCDPISGHATLYWYRQILGQGPELLVQFQDESVVDDSQLPKDRFSAERLKGVDSTLKIQPAELGDSAMYLCASSFRPGDEQFFGPGTRLTVL.

There are a few counts of this clone. This chain connects TRBV19 to TRBJ2-4, with 9 bases fitting TRBD2. This CDR3 is built from 18 residues. Germline loops: CDR1 LNHDA, CDR2 SQIVND (reference sequence). The junction had 9 bases not matched to a gene; V was cut back by 3 bases and J by 0 bases. In nucleotides, the CDR3 is TGTGCCAGTAGTATCAATAGCGGGAGCTCGCTAGCCAAAAACATTCAGTACTTC. Translated: CASSINSGSSLAKNIQYF.

The V call is TRBV7-3, the J call TRBJ2-2, with 14 bases matching TRBD2. J lost 7 bases, V lost 5 bases, and 6 bases had no gene match. Per germline, CDR1 SGHTA and CDR2 FQGTGA. The CDR3 spans 16 residues. CDR3 residues: CASSPGTSGSIGELFF. The DNA of the CDR3 is TGTGCCAGCAGCCCCGGGACTAGCGGGAGTATCGGGGAGCTGTTTTTT.

This chain links TRBV11-2 with TRBJ1-1; tentative D call: TRBD1 (5 bases). CDR3 length: 14 residues. Trimming shortened V by 5 bases and J by 0 bases, and 10 bases separated the two germline ends. From germline, CDR1 is SGHAT and CDR2 FQNNGV. CDR3 sequence: CASSLTDLNTEAFF. The CDR3 region has the DNA TGTGCCAGCAGCCTGACAGATTTGAACACTGAAGCTTTCTTT.

The V and J genes are TRBV27 and TRBJ2-1, with D maybe TRBD1 (5 bases). This CDR3 has 15 residues. V dropped 2 bases and J dropped 8 bases, with 16 bases sitting between them. Germline V lookup: CDR1 MNHEY, CDR2 SMNVEV (reference sequence). The CDR3 region is CASSLKGSLTDEQFF. CDR3 DNA: TGTGCCAGCAGTTTAAAGGGGTCTCTTACGGATGAGCAGTTCTTC.

The DNA for the CDR3 is TGTGCCAGCTCTCCCACAGGGAATGGAAACACCATATATTTT. Translated: CASSPTGNGNTIYF. The chain combines TRBV18 with TRBJ1-3; D is perhaps TRBD1 (6 bases). Germline V CDR1 and CDR2: KGHSH, LQKENI. The CDR3 consists of 14 residues. The V gene lost 6 bases and the J gene lost 3 bases, with 12 bases spanning the gap.

This rearrangement joins TRBV6-5 to TRBJ2-7; 9 nucleotides line up with TRBD1. Germline V CDR1 and CDR2: MNHEY, SVGAGI. Trimming cost V 8 bases and J 4 bases; bases outside gene matches: 3. The length of the CDR3 is 12 residues. The CDR3 sequence is CASGQGRYEQYF. The DNA of the CDR3 is TGTGCCAGCGGACAGGGGAGGTACGAGCAGTACTTC.

In DNA form, the CDR3 reads TGTGCCAGCAGTCTCGGGGGAGGACCTTACTACGAGCAGTACGTC. The encoded protein is CASSLGGGPYYEQYV. The chain combines TRBV7-8 with TRBJ2-7; tentatively, D is TRBD2 (6 bases). The germline CDR1 and CDR2 sequences are SGHVS and FQNEAQ. Trimming cost V 6 bases and J 3 bases, with 18 bases left between them. The CDR3 has 15 amino acids.

This clone was found a few times. The J gene is TRBJ1-5, the V gene TRBV5-1; D not certain. The ends were cut back, 0 bases at V and 6 bases at J, with 10 bases in the middle. Germline CDR1 reads SGHRS; CDR2 reads YFSETQ. This CDR3 comprises 14 residues. The CDR3 is CASSLDIGGQPQHF. In DNA, the CDR3 is TGCGCCAGCAGCTTGGATATAGGCGGTCAGCCCCAGCATTTT.

The rearrangement uses TRBV18 and TRBJ1-2; 11 bases fit TRBD1. The CDR3 runs to 15 residues. V was pared by 4 bases and J by 3 bases, with 4 bases of the junction left unmatched. In germline, CDR1 is KGHSH, CDR2 LQKENI. CDR3 bases: TGTGCCAGCTCACGAGGACAGGGGGCTTACTATGGCTACACCTTC. Residues: CASSRGQGAYYGYTF.

This clone was recorded a few times. The V call is TRBV6-6, the J call TRBJ2-7, with TRBD2 matching over 14 bases. The CDR3 totals 16 residues. Per the germline V gene, CDR1 is MNHNY and CDR2 is SVGAGI (reference sequence). V shed 2 bases, J shed 3 bases, and the junction held 3 bases outside the gene matches. This chain's CDR3 is CASSYLGTSGSYEQYF. The CDR3 coding sequence is TGTGCCAGCAGTTACCTGGGGACTAGCGGGAGCTACGAGCAGTACTTC.

This clone has just a few counts. The chain joins TRBV29-1 to TRBJ1-1; 9 bases match TRBD1. The CDR3 runs to 15 residues. The germline gives CDR1 SQVTM, CDR2 ANQGSEA. J was trimmed by 1 base and V by 5 bases; bases with no gene match: 8. The CDR3 is CSVPHRGRGNTEAFF. DNA for the CDR3: TGCAGCGTTCCCCACAGGGGGCGAGGGAACACTGAAGCTTTCTTT.

This clone has more than one count but fewer than ten. The chain uses TRBV7-9 and TRBJ1-5; the D gene is possibly TRBD1 (6 bases). V lost 1 base and J lost 7, with 17 bases in between. Germline V gene sequence: CDR1 SEHNR, CDR2 FQNEAQ (reference sequence). The CDR3 totals 16 residues. The CDR3 loop is CASSLDGRGMHQPQHF. As DNA, the CDR3 is TGTGCCAGCAGCTTAGACGGCAGGGGTATGCACCAGCCCCAGCATTTT. The variable domain in full, with the rest retrieved from reference TRBV7-9 and TRBJ1-5, is DTGVSQNPRHKITKRGQNVTFRCDPISEHNRLYWYRQTLGQGPEFLTYFQNEAQLEKSRLLSDRFSAERPKGSFSTLEIQRTEQGDSAMYLCASSLDGRGMHQPQHFGDGTRLSIL.

At least ten counts were recorded for this clone. The chain couples TRBV11-2 to TRBJ2-7; 7 bases are a match to TRBD2. Germline lookup yields CDR1 SGHAT and CDR2 FQNNGV. This CDR3 region has 14 residues. The V gene end was trimmed by 5 bases and the J gene end by 1 base; junction bases not matched to a gene: 5. The CDR3 is CASSPWTSSYEQYV. In DNA form, the CDR3 reads TGTGCCAGCAGCCCATGGACTAGTTCCTACGAGCAGTACGTC.

DNA of the CDR3: TGTGCCTGGAGTGGCCTGGGACTAGTTTGGAGAGAGACCCAGTACTTC. As protein: CAWSGLGLVWRETQYF. The rearrangement links TRBV30 to TRBJ2-5, with 8 bases lining up with TRBD2. J gave up 4 bases and V 1 base, and 11 bases lay outside the gene matches. Germline CDR1 is GTSNPN and CDR2 is SVGIG (reference sequence). The CDR3 is 16 residues long.

This sequence joins TRBV7-9 and TRBJ1-5, with 7 bases matching TRBD1. V lost 1 base and J lost 3; bases outside the gene matches: 9. The germline V gene has CDR1 SEHNR and CDR2 FQNEAQ (reference sequence). This CDR3 region has 17 residues. The CDR3 DNA reads as TGTGCCAGCAGCTTAGAATCAGGGGGACCGCTCAATCAGCCCCAGCATTTT. Protein product: CASSLESGGPLNQPQHF. Using reference TRBV7-9 and TRBJ1-5 for the parts outside the CDR3, the full variable domain is DTGVSQNPRHKITKRGQNVTFRCDPISEHNRLYWYRQTLGQGPEFLTYFQNEAQLEKSRLLSDRFSAERPKGSFSTLEIQRTEQGDSAMYLCASSLESGGPLNQPQHFGDGTRLSIL.

The rearrangement uses TRBV9 and TRBJ1-2; no clear D gene. Trimming took off 2 bases at V and 2 bases at J, with 13 bases between the two ends. Looked up from germline, CDR1 is SGDLS and CDR2 is YYNGEE. The CDR3 consists of 15 residues. For the CDR3, the DNA is TGTGCCAGCAGCGTTGGGGAGGAGGTGAACTATGGCTACACCTTC. Encoded protein: CASSVGEEVNYGYTF. Together with reference TRBV9 and TRBJ1-2, the CDR3 gives the full variable domain: DSGVTQTPKHLITATGQRVTLRCSPRSGDLSVYWYQQSLDQGLQFLIQYYNGEERAKGNILERFSAQQFPDLHSELNLSSLELGDSALYFCASSVGEEVNYGYTFGSGTRLTVV.

In this sample, this clone turned up a few times. The genes are TRBV13 and TRBJ2-3; the match to TRBD2 covers 8 bases. J lost 4 bases, V lost 2 bases, and 2 bases had no gene match. The germline gives CDR1 PRHDT, CDR2 FYEKMQ (reference sequence). There are 14 residues in the CDR3. CDR3 nucleotides: TGTGCCAGCAGCTTAAAGCGGGAGTCAGATACGCAGTATTTT. Amino acid sequence: CASSLKRESDTQYF.

This clone appeared a few times. The chain uses TRBV5-4 and TRBJ2-3, with a weak D call TRBD2 (5 bases). Germline CDR1 is SGHNT and CDR2 is YYREEE (reference sequence). Deletions cut 5 bases from V and 1 base from J, with 11 bases between. This CDR3 spans 14 amino acids. The CDR3 loop is CASRVLGRTDTQYF. The CDR3 DNA follows: TGTGCCAGCAGAGTACTAGGCCGCACAGATACGCAGTATTTT.

As for this clone: Other DNA sequences in the same sample also yield this CDR3. The CDR3 DNA is TGTGCCAGCTCACCACCGGGGGGTTATAGCAATCAGCCCCAGCATTTT. Its translation: CASSPPGGYSNQPQHF. The chain recombines TRBV18 with TRBJ1-5; weak D call: TRBD1 (5 bases). The CDR3 has 16 amino acids. V was clipped by 0 bases and J by 0 bases, with 9 bases between them. Germline loops: CDR1 KGHSH, CDR2 LQKENI.

The gene calls are TRBV28 and TRBJ1-2; perhaps TRBD1 as D (5 bases). The CDR3 has 14 residues. Germline assignment: CDR1 MDHEN and CDR2 SYDVKM. Trimming removed 5 bases at V and 8 bases at J, with 18 bases between. Here the CDR3 reads CASSITQGGEGYTF. CDR3 bases: TGTGCCAGCAGTATAACTCAGGGCGGAGAGGGCTACACCTTC.

This clone was seen only a few times. V gene TRBV7-2 combines with J gene TRBJ1-5; no clear D gene. Trimming cost V 8 bases and J 0 bases, with 11 bases left between them. Per the germline V gene, CDR1 is SGHTA and CDR2 is FQGNSA. The CDR3 is 14 amino acids. The CDR3 loop is CASSEPYSNQPQHF. As DNA, the CDR3 is TGTGCCAGCTCCGAGCCGTATAGCAATCAGCCCCAGCATTTT.